The clone carrying this TCR beta chain showed up just once. The sample is drawn from a study of blood T cell repertoires in COVID-19. CDR1 is SQVTM and CDR2 is ANQGSEA in the germline V gene. The CDR3 covers 12 residues. V was clipped by 4 bases and J by 5 bases, with 8 bases between them. Clones were sequenced by immunoSEQ multiplex PCR, and TCRdb holds only the in-frame ones, with some missing. The sample has under 150,000 clones, approximately 90% seen once; the top ten hold 8.4%. V usage is TRBV29-1 and J usage is TRBJ2-2; TRBD1 is a possible D gene (5 bases). Sequenced sample: peripheral blood. This clonotype originated in a woman aged 70-85 years who had recovered from COVID-19. CDR3 bases: TGCAGCGTTGGTAGGGGAACCGGGGAGCTGTTTTTT. Protein sequence: CSVGRGTGELFF.